A selection of T cell receptor beta chains follows, all from one sample in a study of T cell responses to AZD1222 COVID-19 vaccine. The table came from immunoSEQ multiplex PCR; TCRdb's copy has only in-frame clones and leaves some out. Of around 80,000 clones listed, under 90% are singletons. This specimen consisted of peripheral blood, obtained 28 days after the second AZD1222 dose. The receptors were gathered from an adult who received the AZD1222 COVID-19 vaccine. Each CDR3 is given with its conserved first and last residue. The order of the fields is D gene, J gene, V gene, CDR3 protein, CDR3 DNA. A D gene is named only where the DNA matches it firmly.

d_gene: -
j_gene: TRBJ2-7
v_gene: TRBV7-9
CDR3aa: CASSSPYRAKEQYF
CDR3nt: TGTGCCAGCAGCTCCCCATATAGAGCGAAGGAGCAGTACTTC

d_gene: -
j_gene: TRBJ1-2
v_gene: TRBV7-9
CDR3aa: CASSPSDQGARYGYTF
CDR3nt: TGTGCCAGCAGCCCGAGCGATCAAGGGGCCCGCTATGGCTACACCTTC

d_gene: TRBD1
j_gene: TRBJ1-1
v_gene: TRBV29-1
CDR3aa: CSVTGVVGTEAFF
CDR3nt: TGCAGCGTCACAGGGGTTGTAGGCACTGAAGCTTTCTTT

d_gene: -
j_gene: TRBJ2-1
v_gene: TRBV27
CDR3aa: CASSSSGTPNEQFF
CDR3nt: TGTGCCAGCAGTTCCTCCGGGACGCCCAATGAGCAGTTCTTC

d_gene: -
j_gene: TRBJ1-1
v_gene: TRBV28
CDR3aa: CASSLSAGDNTEAFF
CDR3nt: TGTGCCAGCAGCCTATCGGCAGGAGATAACACTGAAGCTTTCTTT

d_gene: TRBD1
j_gene: TRBJ1-2
v_gene: TRBV4-1
CDR3aa: CASSQATGVILYGYTF
CDR3nt: TGCGCCAGCAGCCAAGCGACAGGGGTTATCCTCTATGGCTACACCTTC

d_gene: -
j_gene: TRBJ2-1
v_gene: TRBV11-3
CDR3aa: CASSLYFYNEQFF
CDR3nt: TGTGCCAGCAGCTTATACTTTTACAATGAGCAGTTCTTC

d_gene: TRBD2
j_gene: TRBJ2-1
v_gene: TRBV19
CDR3aa: CASSRRGTSGSSYNEQFF
CDR3nt: TGTGCCAGTAGTCGACGCGGGACTAGCGGGAGCTCCTACAATGAGCAGTTCTTC

d_gene: TRBD1
j_gene: TRBJ1-1
v_gene: TRBV7-2
CDR3aa: CASSPTGVGLGDTEAFF
CDR3nt: TGTGCCAGCAGCCCGACAGGGGTTGGCCTCGGGGACACTGAAGCTTTCTTT

d_gene: -
j_gene: TRBJ2-5
v_gene: TRBV19
CDR3aa: CASSISSETQYF
CDR3nt: TGTGCCAGTAGTATCTCCAGCGAGACCCAGTACTTC

d_gene: -
j_gene: TRBJ1-3
v_gene: TRBV13
CDR3aa: CASSPPRSPGLGNTIYF
CDR3nt: TGTGCCAGCAGCCCCCCCAGGTCTCCCGGCCTTGGAAACACCATATATTTT

d_gene: TRBD2
j_gene: TRBJ2-7
v_gene: TRBV7-2
CDR3aa: CASSFGTSGRGYRSYEQYF
CDR3nt: TGTGCCAGCAGCTTCGGGACTAGCGGGAGAGGTTACAGGTCCTACGAGCAGTACTTC